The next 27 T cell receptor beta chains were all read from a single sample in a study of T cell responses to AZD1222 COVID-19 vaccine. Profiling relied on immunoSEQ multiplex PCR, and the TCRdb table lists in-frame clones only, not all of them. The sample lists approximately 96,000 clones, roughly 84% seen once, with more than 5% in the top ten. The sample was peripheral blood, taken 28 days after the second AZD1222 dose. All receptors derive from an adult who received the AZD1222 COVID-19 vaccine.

CDR3: CASSAGQGANNEQFF. CDR3 in DNA: TGCGCCAGCAGTGCTGGACAGGGGGCGAACAATGAGCAGTTCTTC. V usage is TRBV10-1 and J usage is TRBJ2-1, with 11 bases that match TRBD1. Looked up from germline, CDR1 is WNHNN and CDR2 is SYGVQD (reference sequence). After removal of 4 bases from V and 5 bases from J, the junction contained 4 bases not matched to a gene. This CDR3 has 15 amino acids.

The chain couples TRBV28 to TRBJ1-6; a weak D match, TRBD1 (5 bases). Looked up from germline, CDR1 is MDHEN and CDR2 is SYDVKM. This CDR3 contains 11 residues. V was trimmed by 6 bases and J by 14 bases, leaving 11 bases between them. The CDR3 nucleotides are TGTGCCAGCAGCCGTTGGGGGGCCCTCCACTTT. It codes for CASSRWGALHF.

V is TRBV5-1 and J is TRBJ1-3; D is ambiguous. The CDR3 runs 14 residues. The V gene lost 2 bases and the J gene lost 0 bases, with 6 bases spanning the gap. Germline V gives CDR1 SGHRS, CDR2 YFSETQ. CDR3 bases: TGCGCCAGCAGCTTTTCCCACTCTGGAAACACCATATATTTT. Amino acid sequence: CASSFSHSGNTIYF.

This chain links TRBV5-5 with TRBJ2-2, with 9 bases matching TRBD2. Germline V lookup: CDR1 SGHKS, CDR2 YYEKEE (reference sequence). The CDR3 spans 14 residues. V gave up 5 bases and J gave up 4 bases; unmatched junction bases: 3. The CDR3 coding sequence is TGTGCCAGCAGTTCTAGCGGGGCCACCGGGGAGCTGTTTTTT. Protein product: CASSSSGATGELFF.

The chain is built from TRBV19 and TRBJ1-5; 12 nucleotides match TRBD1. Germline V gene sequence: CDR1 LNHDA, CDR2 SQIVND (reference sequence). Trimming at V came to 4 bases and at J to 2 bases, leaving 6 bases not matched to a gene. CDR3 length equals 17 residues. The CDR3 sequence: CASSTRGQGAGNQPQHF. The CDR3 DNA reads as TGTGCCAGTAGTACAAGGGGACAGGGGGCCGGCAATCAGCCCCAGCATTTT.

The CDR3 DNA is TGTGCCAGCAGTTTATTCCCCAGGACTGGGCAGTACTTC. Its translation: CASSLFPRTGQYF. The genes are TRBV27 and TRBJ2-7; D may be TRBD2 (5 bases). Trimming pared 1 base from V and 9 bases from J, leaving 13 bases between. The CDR3 contains 13 residues. Germline CDR1 is MNHEY and CDR2 is SMNVEV (reference sequence).

This CDR3 is CASSRSTLTGELFF. The DNA for the CDR3 is TGTGCCAGCAGCCGCTCGACACTTACCGGGGAGCTGTTTTTT. The J gene is TRBJ2-2, the V gene TRBV3-1 (or the pseudogene TRBV3-2); D remains unclear. The V end lost 4 bases, the J end lost 5 bases, and 11 bases lay between the germline ends. Germline CDR1 reads LGHDT; CDR2 reads YNNKEL (reference sequence). The CDR3 extends over 14 amino acids.

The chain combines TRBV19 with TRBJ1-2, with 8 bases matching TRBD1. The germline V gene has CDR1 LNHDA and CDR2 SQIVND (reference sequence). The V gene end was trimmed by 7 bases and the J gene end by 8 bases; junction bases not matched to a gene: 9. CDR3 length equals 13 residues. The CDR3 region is CASTATGVGGYTF. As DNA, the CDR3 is TGTGCCAGTACCGCGACAGGGGTGGGCGGCTACACCTTC.

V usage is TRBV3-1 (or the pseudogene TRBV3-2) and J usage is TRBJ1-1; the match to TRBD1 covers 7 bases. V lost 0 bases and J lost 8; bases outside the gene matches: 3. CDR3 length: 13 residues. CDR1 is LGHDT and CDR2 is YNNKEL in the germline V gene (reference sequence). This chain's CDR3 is CASSQDWTGEAFF. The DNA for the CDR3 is TGTGCCAGCAGCCAAGATTGGACAGGCGAAGCTTTCTTT.

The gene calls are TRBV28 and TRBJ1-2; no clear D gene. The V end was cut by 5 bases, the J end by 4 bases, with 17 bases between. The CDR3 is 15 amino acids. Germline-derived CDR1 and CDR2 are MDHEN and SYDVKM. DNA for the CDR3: TGTGCCAGCAGTCCCACCCCGGCAGCCGCCTATGGCTACACCTTC. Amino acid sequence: CASSPTPAAAYGYTF.

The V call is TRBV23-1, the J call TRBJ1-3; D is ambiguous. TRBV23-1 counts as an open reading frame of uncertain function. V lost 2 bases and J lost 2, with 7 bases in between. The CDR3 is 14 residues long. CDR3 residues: CASSQTDTGNTIYF. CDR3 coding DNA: TGCGCCAGCAGTCAAACCGACACTGGAAACACCATATATTTT.

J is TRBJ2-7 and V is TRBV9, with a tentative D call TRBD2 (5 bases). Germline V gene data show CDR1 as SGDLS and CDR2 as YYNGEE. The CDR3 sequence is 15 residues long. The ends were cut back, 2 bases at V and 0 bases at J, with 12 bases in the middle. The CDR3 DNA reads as TGTGCCAGCAGCGTGTACGGGGAAAGCTCCTACGAGCAGTACTTC. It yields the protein CASSVYGESSYEQYF.

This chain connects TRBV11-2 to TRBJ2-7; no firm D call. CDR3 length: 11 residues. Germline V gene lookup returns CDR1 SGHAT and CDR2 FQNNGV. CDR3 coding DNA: TGTGCCAGCAGCCCCTATGGAGAGCCCGAGGTC. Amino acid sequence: CASSPYGEPEV.

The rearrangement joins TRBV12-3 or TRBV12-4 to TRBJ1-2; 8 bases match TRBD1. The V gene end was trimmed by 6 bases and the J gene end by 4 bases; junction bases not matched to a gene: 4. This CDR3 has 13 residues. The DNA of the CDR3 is TGTGCCAGCAGCAATGGACAGGGCTATGGCTACACCTTC. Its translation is CASSNGQGYGYTF.

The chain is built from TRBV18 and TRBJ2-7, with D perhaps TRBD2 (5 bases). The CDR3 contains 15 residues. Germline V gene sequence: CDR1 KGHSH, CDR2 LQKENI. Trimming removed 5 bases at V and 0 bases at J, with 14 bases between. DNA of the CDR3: TGTGCCAGCTCATCTCCCGGGATGAGCTCCTACGAGCAGTACTTC. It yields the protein CASSSPGMSSYEQYF.

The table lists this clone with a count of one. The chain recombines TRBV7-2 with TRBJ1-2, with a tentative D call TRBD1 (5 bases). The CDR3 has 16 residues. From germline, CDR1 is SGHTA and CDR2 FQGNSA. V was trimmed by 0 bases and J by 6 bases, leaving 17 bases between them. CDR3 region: CASSLAQAGIRDGYTF. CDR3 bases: TGTGCCAGCAGCTTAGCGCAGGCAGGGATTAGGGATGGCTACACCTTC.

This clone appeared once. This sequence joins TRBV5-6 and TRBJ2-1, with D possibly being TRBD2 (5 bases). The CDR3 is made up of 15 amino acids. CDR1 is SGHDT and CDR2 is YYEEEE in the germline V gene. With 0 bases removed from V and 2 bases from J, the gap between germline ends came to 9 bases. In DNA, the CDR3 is TGTGCCAGCAGCTTGGGGGAGTTGACCTACAATGAGCAGTTCTTC. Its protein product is CASSLGELTYNEQFF.

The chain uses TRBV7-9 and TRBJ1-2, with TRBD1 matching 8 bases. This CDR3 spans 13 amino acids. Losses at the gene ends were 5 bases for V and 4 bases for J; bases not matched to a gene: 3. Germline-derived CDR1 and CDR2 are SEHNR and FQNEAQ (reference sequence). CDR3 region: CASSPTGGYGYTF. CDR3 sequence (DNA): TGTGCCAGCAGCCCAACAGGGGGCTATGGCTACACCTTC.

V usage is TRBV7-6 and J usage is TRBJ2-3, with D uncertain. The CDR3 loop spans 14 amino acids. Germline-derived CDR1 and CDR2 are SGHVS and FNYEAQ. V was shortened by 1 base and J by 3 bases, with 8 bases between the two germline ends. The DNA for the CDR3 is TGTGCCAGCAGCTTAGTAGCCAGTACAGATACGCAGTATTTT. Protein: CASSLVASTDTQYF.

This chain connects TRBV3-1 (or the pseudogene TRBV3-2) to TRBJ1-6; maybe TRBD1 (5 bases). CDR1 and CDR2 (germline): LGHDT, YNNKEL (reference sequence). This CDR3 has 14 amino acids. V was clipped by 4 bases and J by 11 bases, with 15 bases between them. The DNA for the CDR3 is TGTGCCAGCAGCCGAGGGGCCACAGGCCCACCCCTCCACTTT. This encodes CASSRGATGPPLHF.

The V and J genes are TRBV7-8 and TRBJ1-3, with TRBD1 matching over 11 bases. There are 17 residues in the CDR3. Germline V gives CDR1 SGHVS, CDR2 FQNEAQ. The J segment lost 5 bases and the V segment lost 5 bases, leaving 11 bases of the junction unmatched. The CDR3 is CASSTASGTGGRNTIYF. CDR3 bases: TGTGCCAGCAGCACAGCCTCCGGGACAGGGGGTCGAAACACCATATATTTT.

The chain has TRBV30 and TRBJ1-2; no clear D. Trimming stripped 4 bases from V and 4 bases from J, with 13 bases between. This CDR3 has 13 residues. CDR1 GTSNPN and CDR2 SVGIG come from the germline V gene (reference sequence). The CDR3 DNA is TGTGCCTGGATACCCTCCCGGGTCTATGGCTACACCTTC. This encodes CAWIPSRVYGYTF.

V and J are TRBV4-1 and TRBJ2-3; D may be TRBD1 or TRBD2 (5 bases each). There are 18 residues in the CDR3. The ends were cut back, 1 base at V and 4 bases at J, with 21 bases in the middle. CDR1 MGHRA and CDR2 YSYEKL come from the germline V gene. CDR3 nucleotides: TGCGCCAGCAGCCAAGGTGGGACCTCGCTACCTTCGGCAGATACGCAGTATTTT. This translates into CASSQGGTSLPSADTQYF.

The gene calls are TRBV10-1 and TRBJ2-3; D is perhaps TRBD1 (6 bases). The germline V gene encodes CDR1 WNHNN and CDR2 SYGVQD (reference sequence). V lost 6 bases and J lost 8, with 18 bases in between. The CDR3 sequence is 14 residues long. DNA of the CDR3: TGCGCCAGCAGCGGGACACGGACGTTTGGTACGCAGTATTTT. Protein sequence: CASSGTRTFGTQYF.

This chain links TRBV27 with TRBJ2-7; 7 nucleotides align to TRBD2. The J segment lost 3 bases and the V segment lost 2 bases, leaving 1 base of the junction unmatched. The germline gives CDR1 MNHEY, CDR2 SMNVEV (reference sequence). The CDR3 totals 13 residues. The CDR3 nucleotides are TGTGCCAGCAGTTTAAGGGAGGGCTACGAGCAGTACTTC. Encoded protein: CASSLREGYEQYF.

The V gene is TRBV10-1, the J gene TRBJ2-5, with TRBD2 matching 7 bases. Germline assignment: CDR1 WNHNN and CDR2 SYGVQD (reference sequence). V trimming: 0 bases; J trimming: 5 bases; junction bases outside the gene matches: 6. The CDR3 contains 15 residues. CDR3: CASSESPWGGETQYF. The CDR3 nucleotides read TGCGCCAGCAGTGAGTCTCCATGGGGGGGTGAGACCCAGTACTTC.

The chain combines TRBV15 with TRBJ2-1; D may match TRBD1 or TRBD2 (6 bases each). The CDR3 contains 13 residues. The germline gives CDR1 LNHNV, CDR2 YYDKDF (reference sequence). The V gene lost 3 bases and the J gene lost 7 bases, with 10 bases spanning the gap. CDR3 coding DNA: TGTGCCACCAGCAGGAGAGGGGGGAATGAGCAGTTCTTC. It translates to CATSRRGGNEQFF.